This T cell receptor (beta chain) was captured in a study of spatial heterogeneity in lung cancer. Overall study: Detected beta-chain sequences consistently exceeded alpha-chain sequences.

Time point denoted: sample taken at primary tumor resection. Frozen PBMC, nontumor lung or tumor provided whole RNA, which was sequenced unsorted. Deletions cut 5 bases from V and 6 bases from J, with 20 bases between. CDR3 size: 15 residues. Germline V lookup: CDR1 DFQATT, CDR2 SNEGSKA (reference sequence). Every molecule of TCR cDNA had its own unique molecular identifier. MiXCR, run by TCRdb on the 5' RACE reads, gives a single entry per CDR3 protein. In the table there are about 42,000 distinct CDR3 sequences, around 7% of which are singletons. A word on this clonotype: This may come from a read error, since a much larger clone is one base off.

The chain has TRBV20-1 and TRBJ2-4; tentatively, D is TRBD2 (7 bases). The sequenced sample was PBMCs, obtained at surgery. This TCR derives from a female donor with early-stage non-small cell lung cancer. CDR3 loop: CSAPPRRGASNIQYF. The CDR3 DNA is TGCAGTGCTCCCCCGCGACGGGGGGCTTCAAACATTCAGTACTTC.